This paragraph reports one TCR beta chain. There is no known antigen for this receptor. The input lacks base qualities; no much larger clone sits a single base away. TCRbeta CDR3 regions were amplified from genomic DNA using the immunoSEQ Assay, a bias-controlled multiplex PCR. The paper's processing steps were these. Nucleated cell counts per sample were estimated from amplification of reference gene primers within the assay. Sequence reads were collapsed and filtered to measure the absolute abundance of every unique TCRbeta CDR3 rearrangement. Productive Simpson clonality was computed per sample as the square root of Simpson's diversity index over productive rearrangements. TCRdb took this table from immuneACCESS and kept in-frame rearrangements with V and J called. Such tables lack part of the clones; where checked against another copy, unresolved V genes explain under half of the gap, and the rest is unexplained. That table supplies the V and J calls and clone size; D and trimming were determined from the DNA. This sample lists around 190,000 clones; approximately 86% were detected once. The biggest ten clones account for about 1.1% of the sample.

This sample was taken from a study of blood T cell repertoires in COVID-19 (dated by TCRdb to about 2020). Regarding the complete study: Samples covering the acute and convalescent phases of COVID-19 were provided by collaborators in the United States, Italy and Spain. The prospective study material was composed of cDNA or gDNA derived from T cells, B-cell-depleted T cells, or PBMCs. Deeply sampled blood TCRbeta repertoires from subjects exposed to, actively infected with, or recovered from COVID-19 were included in the dataset. The repertoires were released in a freely available public database meant as a resource for research on the immune response to SARS-CoV-2. Samples were obtained from the ongoing ImmuneRACE study (first 160 participants) and from roughly 1,300 subjects provided by 6 global collaborators. A de-identified subject ID, COVID-19 status, age in years and sex were almost always included in the sample metadata. HLA class I and class II types, where available, came from metadata supplied by the sample provider rather than from assay-based typing.

Collaborating institutions collected whole blood in K2EDTA tubes following their own protocols. For TCRbeta analysis, collaborator samples were shipped as frozen whole blood, as isolated PBMCs, or as DNA extracted from either sample type. CDR1 and CDR2, per the germline V gene, are SQVTM and ANQGSEA. V is cut by 4 bases and J by 7 bases, and the space between the germline ends is 14 bases. The CDR3 numbers 12 residues from cysteine through phenylalanine. The retained sequence is limited to the CDR3, 36 bases, with the frame set at the first base. Findings and caveats that apply to the study as a whole: Clinical and demographic metadata were provided uncurated, with the amount varying by source and participant.

The sequence is built from TRBV29-1 and TRBJ2-7; a tentative D match to TRBD2 spans 6 bases. Material: peripheral blood. The TCR comes from a man in his thirties or forties with acute or convalescent COVID-19. This receptor carries the CDR3 CSVAGIREEQYF. The DNA sequence is TGCAGCGTTGCGGGGATTCGGGAGGAGCAGTACTTC.